This passage covers 9 T cell receptor beta chains from one sample sequenced in a study of cytomegalovirus exposure and HLA in healthy donors. PCR was performed using 60 Vbeta and 13 Jbeta primers. Generated by immunoSEQ multiplex PCR, the TCRdb table keeps only in-frame clones and is missing some. The table shows about 180,000 clones, with about 75% occurring only once. The sequenced sample was PBMCs. These receptors all come from a middle-aged man in good health and CMV-seropositive.

J is TRBJ2-2 and V is TRBV5-8, with 7 bases matching TRBD2. This CDR3 has 16 amino acids. In germline, CDR1 is SGHTS, CDR2 YDEGEE. The J segment lost 4 bases and the V segment lost 0 bases, leaving 6 bases of the junction unmatched. CDR3 in amino acids: CASSLALGGATGELFF. DNA of the CDR3: TGTGCCAGCAGCTTGGCTCTGGGAGGGGCCACCGGGGAGCTGTTTTTT. Drawing the rest from reference TRBV5-8 and TRBJ2-2, the complete variable domain is EAGVTQSPTHLIKTRGQQATLRCSPISGHTSVYWYQQALGLGLQFLLWYDEGEERNRGNFPPRFSGRQFPNYSSELNVNALELEDSALYLCASSLALGGATGELFFGEGSRLTVL.

The genes are TRBV5-6 and TRBJ1-1, with a possible D match to TRBD1 (6 bases). Germline V gene data show CDR1 as SGHDT and CDR2 as YYEEEE. V dropped 5 bases and J dropped 1 base, with 15 bases sitting between them. The CDR3 contains 15 residues. The CDR3 sequence: CASSLMGGANTEAFF. The CDR3 nucleotides are TGTGCCAGCAGTTTGATGGGGGGGGCGAACACTGAAGCTTTCTTT.

The chain joins TRBV27 to TRBJ2-7, with D possibly being TRBD2 (6 bases). The CDR3 length is 17 residues. Germline-derived CDR1 and CDR2 are MNHEY and SMNVEV (reference sequence). The germline V and J ends were trimmed by 5 bases and 0 bases, with 20 bases remaining between them. CDR3 bases: TGTGCCAGCAGTCCATCTCCCATAGCGGAATTCTCCTACGAGCAGTACTTC. This translates into CASSPSPIAEFSYEQYF.

The genes are TRBV9 and TRBJ2-5, with 7 bases lining up with TRBD2. The length of the CDR3 is 14 residues. V trimming: 3 bases; J trimming: 7 bases; junction bases outside the gene matches: 9. Germline V gene data show CDR1 as SGDLS and CDR2 as YYNGEE. CDR3 loop: CASSETTSSVTQYF. CDR3 coding DNA: TGTGCCAGCAGCGAAACGACTAGCAGTGTGACCCAGTACTTC.

CDR3 nucleotides: TGTGCCAGCAGCGCCCAGACTAGCTTAGTCACAGATACGCAGTATTTT. Translating it yields CASSAQTSLVTDTQYF. This chain connects TRBV9 to TRBJ2-3, with 7 bases identical to TRBD2. Germline V gene sequence: CDR1 SGDLS, CDR2 YYNGEE. Trimming removed 3 bases from V and 2 bases from J; junction bases left unmatched: 9. This CDR3 is 16 amino acids long.

The chain is built from TRBV19 and TRBJ2-3; 13 bases match TRBD2. CDR1 is LNHDA, CDR2 SQIVND, per germline (reference sequence). The CDR3 contains 16 residues. V lost 5 bases, J lost 6 bases, and 8 bases stayed unmatched. This chain's CDR3 is CASSLRLAGGWDTQYF. CDR3 bases: TGTGCCAGTAGTCTCAGACTAGCGGGAGGTTGGGATACGCAGTATTTT.

In this sample, this clone turned up a few times. The V and J genes are TRBV5-6 and TRBJ2-7; perhaps TRBD2 as D (6 bases). The germline CDR1 and CDR2 sequences are SGHDT and YYEEEE. V was shortened by 3 bases and J by 3 bases, with 10 bases between the two germline ends. The CDR3 length is 13 residues. The CDR3 DNA reads TGTGCCAGCAGCTCCGGGAGTATCTACGAGCAGTACTTC. Translated: CASSSGSIYEQYF. Together with reference TRBV5-6 and TRBJ2-7, the CDR3 gives the full variable domain: DAGVTQSPTHLIKTRGQQVTLRCSPKSGHDTVSWYQQALGQGPQFIFQYYEEEERQRGNFPDRFSGHQFPNYSSELNVNALLLGDSALYLCASSSGSIYEQYFGPGTRLTVT.

The gene calls are TRBV28 and TRBJ1-2, with 7 bases lining up with TRBD1. Trimming removed 3 bases from V and 0 bases from J; junction bases left unmatched: 1. CDR3 length equals 14 residues. Germline CDR1 is MDHEN and CDR2 is SYDVKM. CDR3 bases: TGTGCCAGCAGTTTGGGGACAGCTAACTATGGCTACACCTTC. Its translation: CASSLGTANYGYTF.

The chain has TRBV7-9 and TRBJ2-1, with D uncertain. The germline V and J ends were trimmed by 6 bases and 8 bases, with 5 bases remaining between them. From germline, CDR1 is SEHNR and CDR2 FQNEAQ (reference sequence). The CDR3 totals 10 residues. The DNA for the CDR3 is TGTGCCAGCAGAACGGATGAGCAGTTCTTC. It codes for CASRTDEQFF.